This T cell receptor (beta chain) is drawn from a study of T cells after somatic rescue of genetic block. Libraries were prepared by immunoSEQ multiplex PCR; TCRdb keeps only in-frame clonotypes and omits some of them. The profile shows roughly 7,000 clones, around 81% of them singletons. CDR1 is SGDLS and CDR2 is YYNGEE in the germline V gene. This CDR3 is built from 14 residues. Between the trimmed V and J ends, which lost 0 bases and 2 bases, there was a span of 7 bases. This sequence originates from a boy between 10 and 17 years old. The chain employs TRBV9 and TRBJ2-3; tentatively, D is TRBD2 (6 bases). The sample comprised peripheral blood mononuclear cells (PBMCs). The CDR3 DNA follows: TGTGCCAGCAGCGTAGTGGACTACACAGATACGCAGTATTTT. Amino acid sequence: CASSVVDYTDTQYF.